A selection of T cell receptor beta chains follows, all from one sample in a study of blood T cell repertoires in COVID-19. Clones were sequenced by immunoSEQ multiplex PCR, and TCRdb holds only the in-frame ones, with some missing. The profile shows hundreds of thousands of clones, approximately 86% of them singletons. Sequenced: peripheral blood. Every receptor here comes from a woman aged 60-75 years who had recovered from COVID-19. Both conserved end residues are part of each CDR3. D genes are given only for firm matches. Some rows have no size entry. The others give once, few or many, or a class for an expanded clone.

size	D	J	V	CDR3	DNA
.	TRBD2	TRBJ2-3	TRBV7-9	CAGKTSGGTDTQYF	TGTGCCGGCAAAACTAGCGGGGGCACAGATACGCAGTATTTT
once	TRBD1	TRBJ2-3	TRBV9	CASSAGQGAQFDTQYF	TGTGCCAGCAGCGCGGGACAGGGGGCGCAGTTTGATACGCAGTATTTT
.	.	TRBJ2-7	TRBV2	CASSVYEQYF	TGTGCCAGCAGCGTGTACGAGCAGTACTTC
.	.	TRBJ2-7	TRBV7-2	CASSLRTNYEQYF	TGTGCCAGCAGCTTAAGGACTAACTACGAGCAGTACTTC
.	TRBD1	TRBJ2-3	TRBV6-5	CASSSGQYSTDTQYF	TGTGCCAGCAGTTCGGGACAGTACAGCACAGATACGCAGTATTTT
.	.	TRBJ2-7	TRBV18	CASSPKGLLYEQYF	TGTGCCAGCTCACCAAAGGGACTTCTCTACGAGCAGTACTTC
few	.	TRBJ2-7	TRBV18	CASSRTVGASYEQYF	TGTGCCAGCTCACGAACAGTGGGGGCCTCCTACGAGCAGTACTTC
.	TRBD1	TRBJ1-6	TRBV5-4	CASHAGGFPSPLHF	TGTGCCAGCCATGCAGGGGGCTTTCCTTCACCCCTCCACTTT
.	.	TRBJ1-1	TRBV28	CASSLGGLNTEAFF	TGTGCCAGCAGTTTGGGGGGGCTGAACACTGAAGCTTTCTTT
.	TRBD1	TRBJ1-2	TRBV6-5	CASNKVQGGSSRVFF	TGTGCCAGCAATAAGGTGCAGGGGGGAAGTTCTCGAGTCTTTTTC
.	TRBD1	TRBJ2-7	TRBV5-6	CASSSTGGEQYF	TGTGCCAGCAGCTCCACAGGGGGCGAGCAGTACTTC
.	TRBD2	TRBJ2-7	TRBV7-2	CASSLAPGGSSIAYEQYF	TGTGCCAGCAGCTTAGCTCCGGGGGGATCGTCCATTGCCTACGAGCAGTACTTC
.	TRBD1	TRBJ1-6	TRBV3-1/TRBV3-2	CASSQGQDNSPLHF	TGTGCCAGCAGCCAGGGACAGGATAATTCACCCCTCCACTTT
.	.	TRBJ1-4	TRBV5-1	CASSLTATNEKLFF	TGCGCCAGCAGCCTGACAGCGACTAATGAAAAACTGTTTTTT
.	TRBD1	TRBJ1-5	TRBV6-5	CASRRQGKQPQHF	TGTGCCAGCAGGAGACAGGGGAAGCAGCCCCAGCATTTT
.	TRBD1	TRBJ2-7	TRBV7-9	CASSVGDSREQYF	TGTGCCAGCAGCGTGGGGGACAGTAGAGAGCAGTACTTC
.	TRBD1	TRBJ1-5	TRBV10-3	CAISEDRGMNSNQPQHF	TGTGCCATCAGTGAAGACAGGGGAATGAATAGCAATCAGCCCCAGCATTTT